The 19 T cell receptor beta chains below come from one sample, sequenced in a study of T cell responses to AZD1222 COVID-19 vaccine. The protocol was immunoSEQ multiplex PCR, while the TCRdb copy is restricted to in-frame clones and leaves out a portion. The sample carries about 140,000 clones, about 90% recorded once. Source: peripheral blood, taken on day 0 of AZD1222 vaccination. These receptors were collected from an adult in good health.

J is TRBJ1-1 and V is TRBV12-5, with 11 bases that match TRBD1. This CDR3 has 12 residues. Germline loops: CDR1 LGHNT, CDR2 FRNRAP. After removal of 3 bases from V and 12 bases from J, the junction contained 3 bases not matched to a gene. CDR3 nucleotides: TGTGCTAGTGGTTTAGGGACAGGGGGAACTTTCTTT. Encoded protein: CASGLGTGGTFF.

The J gene is TRBJ2-7, the V gene TRBV2; D not certain. Germline loops: CDR1 SNHLY, CDR2 FYNNEI. The CDR3 spans 12 residues. Trimming shortened V by 2 bases and J by 9 bases, and 11 bases separated the two germline ends. The CDR3 sequence: CASSEIRAAQYF. The CDR3 DNA follows: TGTGCCAGCAGTGAAATAAGGGCGGCGCAGTACTTC. The full variable domain, in which reference TRBV2 and TRBJ2-7 provide the parts outside the CDR3, is EPEVTQTPSHQVTQMGQEVILRCVPISNHLYFYWYRQILGQKVEFLVSFYNNEISEKSEIFDDQFSVERPDGSNFTLKIRSTKLEDSAMYFCASSEIRAAQYFGPGTRLTVT.

V gene TRBV18 combines with J gene TRBJ1-1, with D perhaps matching TRBD1 (5 bases). Germline loops: CDR1 KGHSH, CDR2 LQKENI. The CDR3 is 16 amino acids. The ends were cut back, 6 bases at V and 7 bases at J, with 24 bases in the middle. CDR3 in DNA: TGTGCCAGCTCCCGAGGGCCCCAAGGGGTAGCTGATGAAGCTTTCTTT. This sequence encodes CASSRGPQGVADEAFF.

V is TRBV5-1 and J is TRBJ1-2; 9 bases line up with TRBD1. The trim removed 4 bases at V and 6 bases at J, leaving 10 bases unmatched. This CDR3 contains 15 residues. CDR1 SGHRS and CDR2 YFSETQ come from the germline V gene. The CDR3 region has the DNA TGCGCCAGCAGCCTTACGGGACAGGGATATGATGGCTACACCTTC. Residues: CASSLTGQGYDGYTF.

The gene calls are TRBV3-1 (or the pseudogene TRBV3-2) and TRBJ2-7, with TRBD1 matching over 10 bases. This CDR3 comprises 16 residues. With 4 bases clipped from V and 3 bases from J, the junction kept 9 bases outside the gene matches. Germline V gene sequence: CDR1 LGHDT, CDR2 YNNKEL (reference sequence). The DNA for the CDR3 is TGTGCCAGCAGCCCATACGGGACAGGGGAAAGCTACGAGCAGTACTTC. It codes for CASSPYGTGESYEQYF.

V is TRBV5-1 and J is TRBJ2-1; 14 bases line up with TRBD2. Germline CDR1 is SGHRS and CDR2 is YFSETQ. V was clipped by 2 bases and J by 2 bases; unmatched bases: 6. The CDR3 has 18 amino acids. CDR3 in DNA: TGCGCCAGCAGCTTCCGGACTAGCGGGGGGACAACCTACAATGAGCAGTTCTTC. This sequence encodes CASSFRTSGGTTYNEQFF.

The CDR3 here is CASSFSPGSPLHF. The CDR3 DNA sequence: TGTGCCAGCAGTTTCTCTCCGGGATCACCCCTCCACTTT. The gene calls are TRBV27 and TRBJ1-6; no firm D call. The CDR3 covers 13 residues. V lost 3 bases and J 10 bases, leaving 10 bases between the germline ends. The germline CDR1 and CDR2 sequences are MNHEY and SMNVEV (reference sequence).

The genes are TRBV2 and TRBJ1-2; TRBD1 aligns across 11 bases. With 6 bases clipped from V and 5 bases from J, the junction kept 8 bases outside the gene matches. The germline CDR1 and CDR2 sequences are SNHLY and FYNNEI. This CDR3 spans 15 amino acids. The CDR3 DNA follows: TGTGCCAGCAGAGGGGACAGGGGGAAGACTTATGGCTACACCTTC. Its protein is CASRGDRGKTYGYTF.

This clone was recorded at least ten times. CDR3 bases: TGTGCCAGCAGACCTGTAGGGCCCTATAATTCACCCCTCCACTTT. Translated, it gives CASRPVGPYNSPLHF. The V call is TRBV7-8, the J call TRBJ1-6; D not certain. CDR1 is SGHVS and CDR2 is FQNEAQ in the germline V gene. Trimming shortened V by 6 bases and J by 2 bases, and 11 bases separated the two germline ends. This CDR3 region has 15 residues.

As DNA, the CDR3 is TGTGCCAGCAGCGTAGGGCACGCGGGAGCAGCCTACAATGAGCAGTTCTTC. Amino acids: CASSVGHAGAAYNEQFF. V usage is TRBV9 and J usage is TRBJ2-1, with TRBD2 identical over 7 bases. Trimming cost V 0 bases and J 2 bases; bases outside gene matches: 8. Germline lookup yields CDR1 SGDLS and CDR2 YYNGEE. CDR3 length: 17 amino acids.

This clone was seen a single time. The chain uses TRBV18 and TRBJ1-1; no clear D gene. Germline V gene data show CDR1 as KGHSH and CDR2 as LQKENI. Trimming stripped 6 bases from V and 1 base from J, with 12 bases between. The CDR3 is 14 amino acids. The CDR3 reads CASSIGRGNTEAFF. CDR3 coding DNA: TGTGCCAGCTCCATCGGGCGGGGGAACACTGAAGCTTTCTTT.

The V call is TRBV3-1 (or the pseudogene TRBV3-2), the J call TRBJ2-5, with 8 bases aligning to TRBD1. Germline lookup yields CDR1 LGHDT and CDR2 YNNKEL (reference sequence). This CDR3 contains 14 residues. V shed 4 bases, J shed 2 bases, and the junction held 3 bases outside the gene matches. The CDR3 nucleotides are TGTGCCAGCAGCCTCGGGACAGGACAAGAGACCCAGTACTTC. As protein: CASSLGTGQETQYF.

The V gene is TRBV15, the J gene TRBJ1-1, with 7 bases aligning to TRBD1. This CDR3 is built from 14 residues. The V gene end was trimmed by 5 bases and the J gene end by 0 bases; junction bases not matched to a gene: 3. Germline V gene sequence: CDR1 LNHNV, CDR2 YYDKDF (reference sequence). The CDR3 nucleotides read TGTGCCACCAGCGGGACAGAATTGAACACTGAAGCTTTCTTT. Protein product: CATSGTELNTEAFF.

The chain has TRBV6-5 and TRBJ2-5; D is perhaps TRBD1 or TRBD2 (5 bases each). The CDR3 contains 13 residues. V was cut by 6 bases and J by 4 bases, with 12 bases left in between. Germline CDR1 reads MNHEY; CDR2 reads SVGAGI. CDR3 region: CASRGVSAETQYF. As DNA, the CDR3 is TGTGCCAGCAGGGGGGTTAGTGCAGAGACCCAGTACTTC.

The chain is built from TRBV28 and TRBJ2-6; D is unresolved. V was cut by 5 bases and J by 0 bases, with 11 bases left in between. The CDR3 is 16 residues long. CDR1 is MDHEN and CDR2 is SYDVKM in the germline V gene. The CDR3 loop reads CASSPQFRSGANVLTF. The CDR3 DNA reads as TGTGCCAGCAGTCCCCAGTTCCGCTCTGGGGCCAACGTCCTGACTTTC.

The V call is TRBV5-1, the J call TRBJ1-5; the D is unclear. V lost 0 bases to trimming and J lost 1 base, with 17 bases between them. The CDR3 has 18 residues. Germline CDR1 reads SGHRS; CDR2 reads YFSETQ. CDR3 DNA sequence: TGCGCCAGCAGCTTGGGCCCCCTCCGCGGGGTAAGCAATCAGCCCCAGCATTTT. Amino acid sequence: CASSLGPLRGVSNQPQHF.

This chain links TRBV18 with TRBJ2-1; D remains unclear. Trimming pared 1 base from V and 3 bases from J, leaving 4 bases between. This CDR3 spans 13 amino acids. CDR1 and CDR2 from the germline V gene are KGHSH and LQKENI. The CDR3 loop is CASSPLNYNEQFF. The CDR3 coding sequence is TGTGCCAGCTCACCACTCAACTACAATGAGCAGTTCTTC.

This chain joins TRBV25-1 and TRBJ2-1, with 11 positions matching TRBD1. This CDR3 spans 14 amino acids. Germline V gene lookup returns CDR1 MGHDK and CDR2 SYGVNS. V lost 6 bases, J lost 10 bases, and 8 bases stayed unmatched. CDR3: CASSRGQGAWEQFF. The CDR3 DNA sequence: TGTGCCAGCAGCCGAGGACAGGGGGCTTGGGAGCAGTTCTTC.

This chain connects TRBV4-1 to TRBJ2-5; perhaps TRBD2 as D (6 bases). The germline V gene has CDR1 MGHRA and CDR2 YSYEKL. Between the trimmed V and J ends, which lost 0 bases and 5 bases, there was a span of 13 bases. CDR3 length equals 15 residues. The CDR3: CASSQDPGVEETQYF. In DNA, the CDR3 is TGCGCCAGCAGCCAAGATCCGGGGGTAGAGGAGACCCAGTACTTC.